This T cell receptor beta chain is drawn from a study of blood T cell repertoires in COVID-19. On the study more broadly: The United States, Italy and Spain provided the acute and convalescent COVID-19 samples. PBMCs, B-cell-depleted T cells, or T cells provided the cDNA or gDNA that made up the material.

Seattle's enrolled individuals joined amid active infection and were then monitored longitudinally. In the authors' methods: Estimation of nucleated cell counts was performed using reference gene primer amplification. The repertoire was sequenced with immunoSEQ multiplex PCR; TCRdb's copy has only in-frame clones and lacks some. The V and J calls and clone size come from that table; D and trimming were worked out from the DNA. The sample carries approximately 170,000 clones, 86% recorded once. CDR3 length equals 16 residues. Unmatched junction bases numbered 8, after V lost 4 bases and J lost 1 base. Germline lookup yields CDR1 SGHTA and CDR2 FQGNSA.

The material sequenced was peripheral blood. V gene TRBV7-2 combines with J gene TRBJ1-1; the match to TRBD1 covers 8 bases. The TCR originated in a woman aged 60-75 years with COVID-19, enrolled during active disease. CDR3 sequence reads: CASSSKRTGWNTEAFF. In nucleotides, the CDR3 is TGTGCCAGCAGCTCTAAGAGGACAGGGTGGAACACTGAAGCTTTCTTT.